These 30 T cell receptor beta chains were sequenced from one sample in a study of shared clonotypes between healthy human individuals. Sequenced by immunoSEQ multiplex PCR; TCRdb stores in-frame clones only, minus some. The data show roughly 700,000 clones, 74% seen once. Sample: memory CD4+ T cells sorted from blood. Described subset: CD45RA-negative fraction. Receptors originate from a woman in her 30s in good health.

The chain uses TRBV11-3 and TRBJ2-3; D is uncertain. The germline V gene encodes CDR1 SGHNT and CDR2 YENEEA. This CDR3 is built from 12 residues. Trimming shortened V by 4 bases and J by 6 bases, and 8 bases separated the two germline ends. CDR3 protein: CASSSRSDTQYF. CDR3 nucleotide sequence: TGTGCCAGCAGCTCCCGTTCGGATACGCAGTATTTT.

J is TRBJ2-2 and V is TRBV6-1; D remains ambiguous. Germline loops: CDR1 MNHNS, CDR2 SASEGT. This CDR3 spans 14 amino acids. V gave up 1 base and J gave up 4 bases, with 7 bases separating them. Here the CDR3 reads CASSEGVSTGELFF. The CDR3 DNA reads TGTGCCAGCAGTGAAGGCGTCAGCACCGGGGAGCTGTTTTTT.

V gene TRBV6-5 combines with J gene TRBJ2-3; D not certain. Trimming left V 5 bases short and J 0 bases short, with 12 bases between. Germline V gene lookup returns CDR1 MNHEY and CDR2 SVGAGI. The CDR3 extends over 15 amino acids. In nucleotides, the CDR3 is TGTGCCAGCAGTACCGGTAGGGTGAGCACAGATACGCAGTATTTT. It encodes CASSTGRVSTDTQYF.

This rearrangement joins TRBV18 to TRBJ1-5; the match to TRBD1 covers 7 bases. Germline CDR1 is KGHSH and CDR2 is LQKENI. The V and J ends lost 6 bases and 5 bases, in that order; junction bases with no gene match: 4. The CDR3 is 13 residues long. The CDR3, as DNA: TGTGCCAGCTCCACAGGGGAGGATCAGCCCCAGCATTTT. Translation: CASSTGEDQPQHF.

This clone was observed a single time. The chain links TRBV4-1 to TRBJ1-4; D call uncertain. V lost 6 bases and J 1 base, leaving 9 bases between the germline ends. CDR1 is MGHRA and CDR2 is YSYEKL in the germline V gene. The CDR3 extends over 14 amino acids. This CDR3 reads CASSRQETNEKLFF. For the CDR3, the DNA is TGCGCCAGCAGTCGTCAGGAAACTAATGAAAAACTGTTTTTT.

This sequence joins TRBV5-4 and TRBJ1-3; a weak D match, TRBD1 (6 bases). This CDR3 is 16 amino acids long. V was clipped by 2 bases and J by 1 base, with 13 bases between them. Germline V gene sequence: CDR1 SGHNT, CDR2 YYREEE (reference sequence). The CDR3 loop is CASSLGGTGSGNTIYF. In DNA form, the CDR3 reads TGTGCCAGCAGCTTAGGGGGAACAGGGTCTGGAAACACCATATATTTT.

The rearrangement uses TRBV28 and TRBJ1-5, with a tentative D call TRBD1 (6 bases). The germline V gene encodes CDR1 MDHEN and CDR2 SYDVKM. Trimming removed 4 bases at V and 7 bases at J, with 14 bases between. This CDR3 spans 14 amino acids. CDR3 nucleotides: TGTGCCAGCAGTTCCCCTGGGGGCGGGCAGCCCCAGCATTTT. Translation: CASSSPGGGQPQHF.

For the CDR3, the DNA is TGTGCCAGCAGCTTAAACACCGGGACATCGAACACCGGGGAGCTGTTTTTT. It translates to CASSLNTGTSNTGELFF. This chain uses TRBV11-1 with TRBJ2-2; the D gene is possibly TRBD1 (6 bases). Germline V gene data show CDR1 as SGHAT and CDR2 as FQDESV (reference sequence). V was shortened by 2 bases and J by 0 bases, with 13 bases between the two germline ends. This CDR3 has 17 residues. Variable domain in full (rest from reference TRBV11-1 and TRBJ2-2): EAEVAQSPRYKITEKSQAVAFWCDPISGHATLYWYRQILGQGPELLVQFQDESVVDDSQLPKDRFSAERLKGVDSTLKIQPAELGDSAMYLCASSLNTGTSNTGELFFGEGSRLTVL.

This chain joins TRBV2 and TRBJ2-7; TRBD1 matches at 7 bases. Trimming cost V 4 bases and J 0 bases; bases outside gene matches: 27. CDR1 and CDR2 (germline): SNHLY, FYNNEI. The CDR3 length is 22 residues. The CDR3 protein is CASSAPDASQGHGIPSSYEQYF. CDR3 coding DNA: TGTGCCAGCAGTGCCCCCGACGCTTCACAGGGGCATGGAATACCGAGCTCCTACGAGCAGTACTTC.

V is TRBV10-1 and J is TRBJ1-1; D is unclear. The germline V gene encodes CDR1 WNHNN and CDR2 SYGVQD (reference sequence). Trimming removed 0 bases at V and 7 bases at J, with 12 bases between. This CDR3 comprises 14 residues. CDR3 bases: TGCGCCAGCAGTGAGTCTGGAGTTCTTGTTGAAGCTTTCTTT. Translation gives CASSESGVLVEAFF.

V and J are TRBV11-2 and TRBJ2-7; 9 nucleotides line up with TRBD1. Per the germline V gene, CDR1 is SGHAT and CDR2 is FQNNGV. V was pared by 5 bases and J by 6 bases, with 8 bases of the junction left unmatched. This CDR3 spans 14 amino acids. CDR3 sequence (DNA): TGTGCCAGCAGCATGGACAGGGGCTCAATCGAGCAGTACTTC. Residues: CASSMDRGSIEQYF.

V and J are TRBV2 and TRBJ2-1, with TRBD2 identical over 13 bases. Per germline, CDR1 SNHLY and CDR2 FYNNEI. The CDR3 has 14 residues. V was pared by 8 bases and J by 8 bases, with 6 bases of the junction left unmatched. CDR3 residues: CASSGLAGQDEQFF. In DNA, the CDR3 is TGTGCCAGCTCGGGACTAGCGGGACAGGATGAGCAGTTCTTC.

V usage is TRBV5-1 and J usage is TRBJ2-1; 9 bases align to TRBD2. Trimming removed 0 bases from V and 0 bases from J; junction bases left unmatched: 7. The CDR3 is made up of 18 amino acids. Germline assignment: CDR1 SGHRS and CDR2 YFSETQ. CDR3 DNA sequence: TGCGCCAGCAGCTTGGGGTTAGCGGGAGTCGCCTCCTACAATGAGCAGTTCTTC. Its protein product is CASSLGLAGVASYNEQFF. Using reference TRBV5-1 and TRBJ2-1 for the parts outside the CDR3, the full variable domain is KAGVTQTPRYLIKTRGQQVTLSCSPISGHRSVSWYQQTPGQGLQFLFEYFSETQRNKGNFPGRFSGRQFSNSRSEMNVSTLELGDSALYLCASSLGLAGVASYNEQFFGPGTRLTVL.

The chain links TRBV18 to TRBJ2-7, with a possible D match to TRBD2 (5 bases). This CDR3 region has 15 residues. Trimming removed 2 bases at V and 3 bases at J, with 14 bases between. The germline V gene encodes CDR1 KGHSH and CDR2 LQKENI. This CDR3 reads CASSPDVGGYYEQYF. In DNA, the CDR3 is TGTGCCAGCTCACCAGATGTCGGAGGATACTACGAGCAGTACTTC.

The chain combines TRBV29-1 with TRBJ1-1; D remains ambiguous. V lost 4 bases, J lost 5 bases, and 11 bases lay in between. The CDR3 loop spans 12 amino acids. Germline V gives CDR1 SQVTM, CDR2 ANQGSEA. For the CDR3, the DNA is TGCAGCGTTGTTATGGTAAAGACTGAAGCTTTCTTT. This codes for CSVVMVKTEAFF.

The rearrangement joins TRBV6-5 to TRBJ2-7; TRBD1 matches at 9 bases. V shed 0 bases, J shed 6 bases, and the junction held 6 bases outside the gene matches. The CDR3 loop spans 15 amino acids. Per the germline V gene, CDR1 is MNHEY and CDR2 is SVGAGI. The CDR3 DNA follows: TGTGCCAGCAGTTACTCCGGGACAGGGTCTCTCGAGCAGTACTTC. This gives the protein CASSYSGTGSLEQYF.

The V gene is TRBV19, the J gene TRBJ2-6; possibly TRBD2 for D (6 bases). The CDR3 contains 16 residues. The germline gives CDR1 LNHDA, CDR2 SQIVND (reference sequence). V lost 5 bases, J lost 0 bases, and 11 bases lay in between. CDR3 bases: TGTGCCAGTAGTGGGGGGTCGGGCTCTGGGGCCAACGTCCTGACTTTC. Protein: CASSGGSGSGANVLTF.

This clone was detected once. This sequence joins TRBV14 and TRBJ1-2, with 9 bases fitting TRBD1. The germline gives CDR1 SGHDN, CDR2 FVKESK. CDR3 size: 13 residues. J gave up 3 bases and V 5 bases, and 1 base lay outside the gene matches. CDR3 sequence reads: CASSWTGDYGYTF. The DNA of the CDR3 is TGTGCCAGCAGCTGGACAGGGGACTATGGCTACACCTTC.

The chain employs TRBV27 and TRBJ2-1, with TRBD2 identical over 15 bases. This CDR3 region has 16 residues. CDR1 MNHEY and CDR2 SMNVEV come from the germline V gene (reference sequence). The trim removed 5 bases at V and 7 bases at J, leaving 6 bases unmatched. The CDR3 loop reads CASSPGLAGGRNEQFF. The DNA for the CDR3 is TGTGCCAGCAGTCCGGGACTAGCGGGAGGCCGAAATGAGCAGTTCTTC.

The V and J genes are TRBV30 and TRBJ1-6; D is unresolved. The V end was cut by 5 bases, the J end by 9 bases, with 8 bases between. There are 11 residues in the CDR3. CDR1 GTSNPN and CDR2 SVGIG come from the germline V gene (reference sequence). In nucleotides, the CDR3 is TGTGCCTGGGCCCTATCTTCACCCCTCCACTTT. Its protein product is CAWALSSPLHF. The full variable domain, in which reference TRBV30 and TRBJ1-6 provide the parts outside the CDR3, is SQTIHQWPATLVQPVGSPLSLECTVEGTSNPNLYWYRQAAGRGLQLLFYSVGIGQISSEVPQNLSASRPQDRQFILSSKKLLLSDSGFYLCAWALSSPLHFGNGTRLTVT.

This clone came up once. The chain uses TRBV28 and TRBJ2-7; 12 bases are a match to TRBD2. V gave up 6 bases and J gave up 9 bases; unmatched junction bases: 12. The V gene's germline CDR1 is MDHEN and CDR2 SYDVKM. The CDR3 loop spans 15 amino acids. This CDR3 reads CASRRVASGRGSQYF. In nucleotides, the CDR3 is TGTGCCAGCAGGCGCGTAGCTAGCGGGAGGGGCTCGCAGTACTTC. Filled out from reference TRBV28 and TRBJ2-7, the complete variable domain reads DVKVTQSSRYLVKRTGEKVFLECVQDMDHENMFWYRQDPGLGLRLIYFSYDVKMKEKGDIPEGYSVSREKKERFSLILESASTNQTSMYLCASRRVASGRGSQYFGPGTRLTVT.

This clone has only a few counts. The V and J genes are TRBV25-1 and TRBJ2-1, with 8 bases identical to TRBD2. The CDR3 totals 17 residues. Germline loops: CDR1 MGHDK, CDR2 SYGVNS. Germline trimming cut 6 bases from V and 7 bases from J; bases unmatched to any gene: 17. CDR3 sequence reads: CASSDGGSGRPTNEQFF. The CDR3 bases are TGTGCCAGCAGCGATGGGGGGAGCGGGAGACCAACAAATGAGCAGTTCTTC.

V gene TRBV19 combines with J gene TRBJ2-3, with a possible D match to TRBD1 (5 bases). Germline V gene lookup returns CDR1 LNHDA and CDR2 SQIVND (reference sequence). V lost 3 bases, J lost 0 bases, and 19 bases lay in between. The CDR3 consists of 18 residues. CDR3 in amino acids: CASSIGASSSVSTDTQYF. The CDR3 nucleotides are TGTGCCAGTAGTATTGGGGCCTCCAGCTCCGTGAGCACAGATACGCAGTATTTT.

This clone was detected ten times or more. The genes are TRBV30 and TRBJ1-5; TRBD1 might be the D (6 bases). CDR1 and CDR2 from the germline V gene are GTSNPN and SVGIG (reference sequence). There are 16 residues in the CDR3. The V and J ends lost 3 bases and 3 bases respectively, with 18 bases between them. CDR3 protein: CAWSEGTGTSNQPQHF. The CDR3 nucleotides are TGTGCCTGGAGCGAGGGAACAGGGACCTCCAATCAGCCCCAGCATTTT. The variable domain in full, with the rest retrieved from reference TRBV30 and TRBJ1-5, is SQTIHQWPATLVQPVGSPLSLECTVEGTSNPNLYWYRQAAGRGLQLLFYSVGIGQISSEVPQNLSASRPQDRQFILSSKKLLLSDSGFYLCAWSEGTGTSNQPQHFGDGTRLSIL.

This CDR3 reads CASSPWTGDGYTF. The CDR3 DNA reads TGTGCCAGCAGCCCCTGGACAGGGGATGGCTACACCTTC. The genes are TRBV7-9 and TRBJ1-2; 9 nucleotides align to TRBD1. CDR3 length: 13 residues. V trimming: 5 bases; J trimming: 6 bases; junction bases outside the gene matches: 4. In germline, CDR1 is SEHNR, CDR2 FQNEAQ (reference sequence).

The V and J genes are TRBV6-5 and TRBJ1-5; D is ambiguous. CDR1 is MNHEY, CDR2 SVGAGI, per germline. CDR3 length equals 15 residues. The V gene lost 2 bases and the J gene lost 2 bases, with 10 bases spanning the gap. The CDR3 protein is CASSYNGGGNQPQHF. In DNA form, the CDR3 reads TGTGCCAGCAGTTACAACGGCGGGGGCAATCAGCCCCAGCATTTT.

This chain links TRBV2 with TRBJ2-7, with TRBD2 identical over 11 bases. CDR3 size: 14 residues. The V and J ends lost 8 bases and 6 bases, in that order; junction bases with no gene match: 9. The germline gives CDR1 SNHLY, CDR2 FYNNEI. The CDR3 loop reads CASSILAGVGEQYF. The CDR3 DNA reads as TGTGCCAGCTCGATACTAGCGGGAGTAGGCGAGCAGTACTTC.

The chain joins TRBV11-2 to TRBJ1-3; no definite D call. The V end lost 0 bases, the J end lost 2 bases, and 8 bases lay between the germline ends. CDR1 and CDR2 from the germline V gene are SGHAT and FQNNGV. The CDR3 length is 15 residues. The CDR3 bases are TGTGCCAGCAGCTTAGATTCAGGTGCTGGAAACACCATATATTTT. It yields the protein CASSLDSGAGNTIYF.

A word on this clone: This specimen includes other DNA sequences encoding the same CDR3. CDR3 residues: CATSRGLAGVETQYF. The CDR3 DNA reads TGTGCCACCAGCAGGGGACTAGCGGGCGTAGAGACCCAGTACTTC. This sequence joins TRBV15 and TRBJ2-5; 12 bases line up with TRBD2. CDR1 LNHNV and CDR2 YYDKDF come from the germline V gene (reference sequence). The CDR3 is 15 amino acids. V lost 3 bases and J lost 4; bases outside the gene matches: 3.

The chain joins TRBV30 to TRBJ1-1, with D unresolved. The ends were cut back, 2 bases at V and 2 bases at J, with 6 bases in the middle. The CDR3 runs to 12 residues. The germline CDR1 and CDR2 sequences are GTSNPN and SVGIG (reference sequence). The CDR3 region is CAWSRINTEAFF. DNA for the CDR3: TGTGCCTGGAGTAGGATCAACACTGAAGCTTTCTTT. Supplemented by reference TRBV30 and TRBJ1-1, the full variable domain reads SQTIHQWPATLVQPVGSPLSLECTVEGTSNPNLYWYRQAAGRGLQLLFYSVGIGQISSEVPQNLSASRPQDRQFILSSKKLLLSDSGFYLCAWSRINTEAFFGQGTRLTVV.